The clone carrying this T cell receptor beta chain was detected only once. The antigen is undetermined. This entry is derived from a study of cytomegalovirus exposure and HLA in healthy donors. Study-level findings and limits: Among the CMV-associated chains, a few were confirmed in vitro as specific for CMV antigens.

TCRdb's table, derived via immunoSEQ multiplex PCR, lists solely in-frame clones and lacks some. This sample has under 150,000 clones, with around nine tenths found just once. The CDR3 covers 13 residues. Germline V lookup: CDR1 MNHEY, CDR2 SVGAGI. Trimming cost V 8 bases and J 5 bases, with 12 bases left between them. The V gene is TRBV6-5, the J gene TRBJ2-2; TRBD2 might be the D (5 bases). Input material: PBMCs. This TCR derives from a young man in good health and CMV-seropositive. CDR3: CASSVPGTGELFF. The CDR3 DNA reads TGTGCCAGCTCGGTACCGGGGACCGGGGAGCTGTTTTTT.